The present T cell receptor beta chain was sequenced within a study of blood T cell repertoires in COVID-19. The CDR3 contains 14 residues. V was cut by 6 bases and J by 6 bases, with 18 bases left in between. Germline assignment: CDR1 KGHSH and CDR2 LQKENI. Measured with immunoSEQ multiplex PCR; TCRdb has only the in-frame clones, and not every one. The sample consists of approximately 200,000 clones, approximately 87% of them appearing once. The origin of this receptor is a man between 60 and 75 years old who had recovered from COVID-19. This rearrangement joins TRBV18 to TRBJ2-7; D may be TRBD1 (6 bases). The specimen sequenced was peripheral blood. The CDR3 loop is CASSLELGGTEQYF. For the CDR3, the DNA is TGTGCCAGCTCCCTTGAACTTGGGGGCACCGAGCAGTACTTC.